A single sample is the source of the 27 T cell receptor beta chains below, sequenced in a study of cytotoxic CD8 clonotypes in ibrutinib-treated CLL. Sequenced by immunoSEQ multiplex PCR; TCRdb stores in-frame clones only, minus some. The sample carries tens of thousands of clones, over 45% recorded once. The sample in question was PBMCs, obtained before ibrutinib treatment. The receptors come from a human donor with chronic lymphocytic leukemia.

The rearrangement uses TRBV12-5 and TRBJ1-4, with D possibly being TRBD1 (5 bases). The V end was cut by 2 bases, the J end by 8 bases, with 18 bases between. Germline assignment: CDR1 LGHNT and CDR2 FRNRAP. The CDR3 is made up of 16 amino acids. CDR3 nucleotides: TGTGCTAGTGGTTTGATTGTCCCCGCTGGGGGAGAAAAACTGTTTTTT. This sequence encodes CASGLIVPAGGEKLFF.

Only a few counts were recorded for this clone. The rearrangement uses TRBV13 and TRBJ1-6; D remains unclear. The V gene's germline CDR1 is PRHDT and CDR2 FYEKMQ (reference sequence). CDR3 length: 14 residues. V lost 5 bases, J lost 7 bases, and 12 bases lay in between. As DNA, the CDR3 is TGTGCCAGCAGCCCTGGACCGTCGAATTCACCCCTCCACTTT. Amino acid sequence: CASSPGPSNSPLHF.

CDR3 in amino acids: CATIIGPFDSPLHF. CDR3 in DNA: TGTGCCACCATCATCGGTCCCTTTGATTCACCCCTCCACTTT. V and J are TRBV6-6 and TRBJ1-6; D remains unclear. The CDR3 has 14 amino acids. Per the germline V gene, CDR1 is MNHNY and CDR2 is SVGAGI (reference sequence). V dropped 10 bases and J dropped 8 bases, with 18 bases sitting between them.

CDR3 bases: TGTGCCAGCAGTTACTCGAGGGGTGAGGACAATGAGCAGTTCTTC. It encodes CASSYSRGEDNEQFF. The rearrangement joins TRBV6-5 to TRBJ2-1; D is possibly TRBD1 or TRBD2 (5 bases each). V lost 0 bases and J 5 bases, leaving 11 bases between the germline ends. This CDR3 has 15 residues. Germline V lookup: CDR1 MNHEY, CDR2 SVGAGI.

The chain carries TRBV18 and TRBJ2-7; D is unresolved. Germline V lookup: CDR1 KGHSH, CDR2 LQKENI. V lost 3 bases and J 2 bases, leaving 14 bases between the germline ends. This CDR3 has 15 amino acids. Here the CDR3 DNA reads TGTGCCAGCTCACCTCCCAGGTCAGGTACCTACGAGCAGTACTTC. This gives the protein CASSPPRSGTYEQYF.

This clone appeared a few times. The gene calls are TRBV4-1 and TRBJ1-5; D not resolved. CDR3 length equals 17 residues. The V end lost 0 bases, the J end lost 1 base, and 13 bases lay between the germline ends. Germline lookup yields CDR1 MGHRA and CDR2 YSYEKL. CDR3 sequence reads: CASSQDRRMGSNQPQHF. The CDR3 nucleotides are TGCGCCAGCAGCCAAGATCGGCGCATGGGAAGCAATCAGCCCCAGCATTTT.

Only one count was recorded for this clone. V usage is TRBV5-4 and J usage is TRBJ2-7, with 12 bases lining up with TRBD2. V lost 0 bases and J lost 2; bases outside the gene matches: 9. Per the germline V gene, CDR1 is SGHNT and CDR2 is YYREEE (reference sequence). The CDR3 length is 18 residues. CDR3 region: CASSLGPSGGALPYEQYF. The CDR3 DNA is TGTGCCAGCAGCTTGGGTCCTAGCGGGGGGGCTTTGCCCTACGAGCAGTACTTC.

The J gene is TRBJ1-6, the V gene TRBV5-6; TRBD1 matches 12 bases. With 10 bases clipped from V and 2 bases from J, the junction kept 13 bases outside the gene matches. The V gene's germline CDR1 is SGHDT and CDR2 YYEEEE. The CDR3 extends over 18 amino acids. CDR3 bases: TGTGCCTCGGTGGGGGACAGGGGGCTTCTAACCTATAATTCACCCCTCCACTTT. Encoded protein: CASVGDRGLLTYNSPLHF. Based on the CDR3 plus reference TRBV5-6 and TRBJ1-6, the full variable domain is DAGVTQSPTHLIKTRGQQVTLRCSPKSGHDTVSWYQQALGQGPQFIFQYYEEEERQRGNFPDRFSGHQFPNYSSELNVNALLLGDSALYLCASVGDRGLLTYNSPLHFGNGTRLTVT.

This clone was counted only a few times. The chain uses TRBV6-5 and TRBJ2-4; possible D gene TRBD1, 5 bases. The CDR3 spans 15 residues. Germline values: CDR1 MNHEY, CDR2 SVGAGI. The germline V and J ends were trimmed by 2 bases and 7 bases, with 15 bases remaining between them. The DNA for the CDR3 is TGTGCCAGCAGTTACGGGGTTGGCAGGGTGAACATTCAGTACTTC. Residues: CASSYGVGRVNIQYF.

The rearrangement links TRBV5-6 to TRBJ2-2; D is undetermined. This CDR3 region has 13 residues. The V gene lost 2 bases and the J gene lost 2 bases, with 4 bases spanning the gap. The germline gives CDR1 SGHDT, CDR2 YYEEEE. CDR3 loop: CASSFDNTGELFF. The DNA of the CDR3 is TGTGCCAGCAGCTTCGACAACACCGGGGAGCTGTTTTTT.

The V call is TRBV5-1, the J call TRBJ1-2; 12 bases line up with TRBD1. The CDR3 runs to 14 residues. Germline V gene sequence: CDR1 SGHRS, CDR2 YFSETQ. V was pared by 4 bases and J by 7 bases, with 5 bases of the junction left unmatched. CDR3 sequence reads: CASSLGQGAGGYTF. The CDR3 bases are TGCGCCAGCAGCCTGGGACAGGGGGCGGGTGGCTACACCTTC.

V usage is TRBV27 and J usage is TRBJ2-3; D is perhaps TRBD2 (6 bases). CDR3 length equals 16 residues. Germline CDR1 reads MNHEY; CDR2 reads SMNVEV (reference sequence). V lost 5 bases and J lost 2, with 17 bases in between. This chain's CDR3 is CASSTQEGRTTDTQYF. The CDR3, as DNA: TGTGCCAGCAGTACTCAGGAGGGGCGAACCACAGATACGCAGTATTTT.

The rearrangement uses TRBV7-3 and TRBJ1-2, with 11 bases fitting TRBD1. The V segment lost 5 bases and the J segment 6 bases; nucleotides outside the gene matches: 5. Germline V gene lookup returns CDR1 SGHTA and CDR2 FQGTGA. The CDR3 is 14 amino acids. This chain's CDR3 is CASSLGQGADGYTF. DNA of the CDR3: TGTGCCAGCAGCCTCGGACAGGGGGCTGATGGCTACACCTTC.

This chain uses TRBV5-4 with TRBJ1-2; D might be TRBD1 (5 bases). From germline, CDR1 is SGHNT and CDR2 YYREEE (reference sequence). The CDR3 contains 14 residues. Between the trimmed V and J ends, which lost 4 bases and 3 bases, there was a span of 13 bases. The CDR3: CASSPGGGDYGYTF. CDR3 in DNA: TGTGCCAGCAGCCCCGGGGGGGGTGACTATGGCTACACCTTC.

A few counts support this clone. The chain uses TRBV11-2 and TRBJ1-2; 9 positions match TRBD1. The trim removed 7 bases at V and 3 bases at J, leaving 6 bases unmatched. From germline, CDR1 is SGHAT and CDR2 FQNNGV. This CDR3 spans 14 amino acids. Here the CDR3 reads CASTTWTGDYGYTF. In DNA, the CDR3 is TGTGCCAGCACCACCTGGACAGGGGACTATGGCTACACCTTC.

This clone was counted a single time. The chain carries TRBV6-5 and TRBJ2-7, with a weak D call TRBD1 (6 bases). Germline V gene sequence: CDR1 MNHEY, CDR2 SVGAGI. This CDR3 contains 12 residues. V shed 6 bases and J shed 5 bases, with 11 bases lying between them. This CDR3 reads CASSTGFHEQYF. CDR3 DNA: TGTGCCAGCAGCACAGGGTTCCACGAGCAGTACTTC.

This chain uses TRBV25-1 with TRBJ1-2, with D unclear. V was pared by 6 bases and J by 3 bases, with 14 bases between. The CDR3 is made up of 14 amino acids. CDR1 and CDR2 from the germline V gene are MGHDK and SYGVNS. The CDR3 DNA follows: TGTGCCAGCAGGGCCCGGTGGGTTCACTATGGCTACACCTTC. Protein: CASRARWVHYGYTF.

The chain links TRBV9 to TRBJ1-3, with 8 nucleotides matching TRBD1. Unmatched junction bases numbered 2, after V lost 5 bases and J lost 4 bases. The CDR3 has 13 amino acids. Germline V gene data show CDR1 as SGDLS and CDR2 as YYNGEE. CDR3 protein: CASSRTGGNTIYF. CDR3 nucleotides: TGTGCCAGCAGTAGGACAGGGGGAAACACCATATATTTT.

The V call is TRBV28, the J call TRBJ1-2; a possible D gene is TRBD1 (5 bases). CDR1 MDHEN and CDR2 SYDVKM come from the germline V gene. V gave up 3 bases and J gave up 5 bases, with 13 bases separating them. The CDR3 covers 14 residues. The CDR3 protein is CASSLAGLGYGYTF. CDR3 nucleotides: TGTGCCAGCAGTTTGGCAGGGCTAGGGTATGGCTACACCTTC.

This clone was detected a few times. The chain joins TRBV10-3 to TRBJ2-7; 8 bases fit TRBD1. This CDR3 comprises 15 residues. V lost 6 bases and J lost 3; bases outside the gene matches: 10. From germline, CDR1 is ENHRY and CDR2 SYGVKD. Here the CDR3 reads CAIRGTGTGGYEQYF. The CDR3 DNA is TGTGCCATCAGGGGTACCGGGACAGGAGGCTACGAGCAGTACTTC.

The chain has TRBV7-3 and TRBJ2-3; D might be TRBD1 (6 bases). There are 14 residues in the CDR3. Germline CDR1 SGHTA, CDR2 FQGTGA. The V end was cut by 4 bases, the J end by 1 base, with 9 bases between. DNA of the CDR3: TGTGCCAGCAGCTCAAGACAGGGCACAGATACGCAGTATTTT. Its protein is CASSSRQGTDTQYF.

The chain carries TRBV2 and TRBJ1-4; no clear D. Germline CDR1 reads SNHLY; CDR2 reads FYNNEI. The CDR3 contains 11 residues. The V end lost 5 bases, the J end lost 4 bases, and 2 bases lay between the germline ends. This CDR3 reads CASSINEKLFF. The DNA of the CDR3 is TGTGCCAGCAGTATTAATGAAAAACTGTTTTTT.

This rearrangement joins TRBV2 to TRBJ2-7; 9 nucleotides line up with TRBD2. The trim removed 7 bases at V and 5 bases at J, leaving 12 bases unmatched. This CDR3 is built from 15 residues. Germline CDR1 reads SNHLY; CDR2 reads FYNNEI. The CDR3 coding sequence is TGTGCCAGCAAACTCCCAAGCGGGGGGTCGAACGAGCAGTACTTC. It specifies CASKLPSGGSNEQYF.

This clone was observed a single time. The rearrangement uses TRBV9 and TRBJ1-2; D may be TRBD1 (6 bases). CDR1 is SGDLS, CDR2 YYNGEE, per germline. V was shortened by 2 bases and J by 5 bases, with 13 bases between the two germline ends. This CDR3 has 14 amino acids. CDR3 DNA: TGTGCCAGCAGCGTTGGACAGAGTTTATATGGCTACACCTTC. As protein: CASSVGQSLYGYTF.

The genes are TRBV19 and TRBJ1-3, with D unclear. V was shortened by 7 bases and J by 1 base, with 14 bases between the two germline ends. CDR3 size: 15 residues. CDR1 and CDR2 from the germline V gene are LNHDA and SQIVND (reference sequence). CDR3 region: CASKKVQTSGNTIYF. In DNA form, the CDR3 reads TGTGCCAGTAAAAAAGTACAGACTTCTGGAAACACCATATATTTT.

There are a few counts of this clone. The rearrangement links TRBV20-1 to TRBJ2-5, with D unresolved. The CDR3 totals 10 residues. The V gene's germline CDR1 is DFQATT and CDR2 SNEGSKA (reference sequence). Trimming took off 6 bases at V and 2 bases at J, with 4 bases between the two ends. The CDR3 sequence: CSAAQETQYF. DNA for the CDR3: TGCAGTGCCGCACAAGAGACCCAGTACTTC.

The V and J genes are TRBV27 and TRBJ2-5; the D gene could be TRBD1 or TRBD2 (5 bases each). Germline-derived CDR1 and CDR2 are MNHEY and SMNVEV (reference sequence). Trimming took off 3 bases at V and 2 bases at J, with 13 bases between the two ends. The CDR3 is 15 residues long. Written as DNA, the CDR3 is TGTGCCAGCAGTTTGAACGGGGCCGCACAAGAGACCCAGTACTTC. The encoded protein is CASSLNGAAQETQYF.